Listed here are 28 T cell receptor beta chains from one sample, sequenced in a study of cytomegalovirus exposure and HLA in healthy donors. PCR primers comprised 60 Vbeta and 13 Jbeta primers. Measured with immunoSEQ multiplex PCR; TCRdb has only the in-frame clones, and not every one. Of over 100,000 clones listed, approximately 71% are singletons. Material for sequencing was PBMCs. The receptors originated from a male donor in good health and CMV-seropositive.

This clone was observed a single time. The chain recombines TRBV4-3 with TRBJ2-1; D might be TRBD2 (5 bases). Trimming removed 4 bases from V and 8 bases from J, with 18 bases in between. The CDR3 consists of 15 residues. Per germline, CDR1 LGHNA and CDR2 YSLEER. The CDR3 protein is CASSPARGSIDEQFF. DNA of the CDR3: TGCGCCAGCAGCCCAGCCCGGGGTAGCATCGATGAGCAGTTCTTC.

The chain combines TRBV28 with TRBJ2-7, with D possibly being TRBD2 (6 bases). The CDR3 runs 14 residues. Deletions cut 3 bases from V and 4 bases from J, with 13 bases between. In germline, CDR1 is MDHEN, CDR2 SYDVKM. The chain's CDR3 is CASSFGGLPYEQYF. CDR3 in DNA: TGTGCCAGCAGTTTTGGGGGGTTACCATACGAGCAGTACTTC. Combining the CDR3 with reference TRBV28 and TRBJ2-7 gives the whole variable domain DVKVTQSSRYLVKRTGEKVFLECVQDMDHENMFWYRQDPGLGLRLIYFSYDVKMKEKGDIPEGYSVSREKKERFSLILESASTNQTSMYLCASSFGGLPYEQYFGPGTRLTVT.

The V call is TRBV5-1, the J call TRBJ2-5, with TRBD1 identical over 10 bases. In germline, CDR1 is SGHRS, CDR2 YFSETQ. The CDR3 length is 15 residues. Germline trimming cut 4 bases from V and 1 base from J; bases unmatched to any gene: 4. The CDR3 is CASSPGTGVQETQYF. The CDR3 nucleotides are TGCGCCAGCAGCCCCGGGACAGGGGTCCAAGAGACCCAGTACTTC. Supplemented by reference TRBV5-1 and TRBJ2-5, the full variable domain reads KAGVTQTPRYLIKTRGQQVTLSCSPISGHRSVSWYQQTPGQGLQFLFEYFSETQRNKGNFPGRFSGRQFSNSRSEMNVSTLELGDSALYLCASSPGTGVQETQYFGPGTRLLVL.

This clone showed up just once. The chain joins TRBV9 to TRBJ2-3; D is perhaps TRBD1 (5 bases). CDR1 is SGDLS, CDR2 YYNGEE, per germline. V lost 0 bases and J 2 bases, leaving 10 bases between the germline ends. This CDR3 spans 15 amino acids. CDR3 nucleotides: TGTGCCAGCAGCGTAGGAGTAGGGGTCACAGATACGCAGTATTTT. This encodes CASSVGVGVTDTQYF. The full variable domain, completed using reference TRBV9 and TRBJ2-3, is DSGVTQTPKHLITATGQRVTLRCSPRSGDLSVYWYQQSLDQGLQFLIQYYNGEERAKGNILERFSAQQFPDLHSELNLSSLELGDSALYFCASSVGVGVTDTQYFGPGTRLTVL.

The rearrangement joins TRBV6-1 to TRBJ2-5; TRBD1 might be the D (5 bases). Looked up from germline, CDR1 is MNHNS and CDR2 is SASEGT. V lost 8 bases to trimming and J lost 4 bases, with 11 bases between them. The CDR3 length is 12 residues. The CDR3 nucleotides read TGTGCCAGCGTGGGGCTCGGAGAGACCCAGTACTTC. This translates into CASVGLGETQYF.

This rearrangement joins TRBV25-1 to TRBJ1-1, with 11 bases matching TRBD1. J gave up 11 bases and V 3 bases, and 14 bases lay outside the gene matches. The CDR3 is made up of 16 amino acids. The V gene's germline CDR1 is MGHDK and CDR2 SYGVNS. This CDR3 is CASSDPPGQGDRRAFF. The CDR3 nucleotides are TGTGCCAGCAGTGACCCGCCGGGACAGGGGGACCGGCGCGCTTTCTTT.

The chain is built from TRBV5-1 and TRBJ2-5; 7 positions match TRBD2. After removal of 4 bases from V and 6 bases from J, the junction contained 12 bases not matched to a gene. This CDR3 is built from 15 residues. Germline V gives CDR1 SGHRS, CDR2 YFSETQ. The CDR3 here is CASSTPWEGRQTQYF. CDR3 bases: TGCGCCAGCAGCACGCCCTGGGAGGGGCGGCAGACCCAGTACTTC. The full variable domain, completed using reference TRBV5-1 and TRBJ2-5, is KAGVTQTPRYLIKTRGQQVTLSCSPISGHRSVSWYQQTPGQGLQFLFEYFSETQRNKGNFPGRFSGRQFSNSRSEMNVSTLELGDSALYLCASSTPWEGRQTQYFGPGTRLLVL.

The chain is built from TRBV10-3 and TRBJ1-2, with D tentatively TRBD1 (6 bases). This CDR3 has 15 residues. V gave up 2 bases and J gave up 6 bases, with 16 bases separating them. CDR1 is ENHRY, CDR2 SYGVKD, per germline. CDR3: CAISEPPQGKDGYTF. In nucleotides, the CDR3 is TGTGCCATCAGTGAGCCCCCCCAGGGGAAGGATGGCTACACCTTC.

This sequence joins TRBV7-2 and TRBJ1-2; 7 bases align to TRBD1. V lost 3 bases, J lost 0 bases, and 7 bases stayed unmatched. The CDR3 runs to 16 residues. CDR1 SGHTA and CDR2 FQGNSA come from the germline V gene. Here the CDR3 DNA reads TGTGCCAGCAGCTTTGGACAGGCTGGCGCTAACTATGGCTACACCTTC. This gives the protein CASSFGQAGANYGYTF. The variable domain in full, with the rest retrieved from reference TRBV7-2 and TRBJ1-2, is GAGVSQSPSNKVTEKGKDVELRCDPISGHTALYWYRQSLGQGLEFLIYFQGNSAPDKSGLPSDRFSAERTGGSVSTLTIQRTQQEDSAVYLCASSFGQAGANYGYTFGSGTRLTVV.

This clone was detected a few times. The chain joins TRBV28 to TRBJ1-2; D is undetermined. The CDR3 contains 14 residues. V lost 3 bases to trimming and J lost 8 bases, with 16 bases between them. Germline V gene sequence: CDR1 MDHEN, CDR2 SYDVKM. The CDR3: CASSFELYSGGYTF. The CDR3 DNA follows: TGTGCCAGCAGTTTTGAACTTTATTCAGGCGGCTACACCTTC.

This chain uses TRBV7-6 with TRBJ2-5; TRBD1 is a possible D gene (5 bases). V gave up 8 bases and J gave up 4 bases, with 8 bases separating them. The CDR3 consists of 11 residues. Germline V CDR1 and CDR2: SGHVS, FNYEAQ. The CDR3 DNA is TGTGCCAGCGGGGCCCTAGAGACCCAGTACTTC. It encodes CASGALETQYF.

This clone was counted a few times. The chain is built from TRBV19 and TRBJ2-7, with 10 bases aligning to TRBD1. The CDR3 sequence is 15 residues long. With 4 bases clipped from V and 9 bases from J, the junction kept 12 bases outside the gene matches. In germline, CDR1 is LNHDA, CDR2 SQIVND (reference sequence). Written as DNA, the CDR3 is TGTGCCAGTAGTACGGGGGGACAGGGGATTTTTCGGCAGTACTTC. Its protein product is CASSTGGQGIFRQYF.

The chain combines TRBV20-1 with TRBJ2-2, with unresolved D. The CDR3 contains 11 residues. Trimming took off 6 bases at V and 7 bases at J, with 9 bases between the two ends. The germline V gene has CDR1 DFQATT and CDR2 SNEGSKA (reference sequence). This CDR3 reads CSAPVGGELFF. DNA of the CDR3: TGCAGTGCCCCGGTTGGCGGGGAGCTGTTTTTT.

V is TRBV5-4 and J is TRBJ2-1; 9 bases match TRBD2. The V and J ends lost 4 bases and 4 bases, in that order; junction bases with no gene match: 6. The CDR3 extends over 15 amino acids. In germline, CDR1 is SGHNT, CDR2 YYREEE (reference sequence). In DNA form, the CDR3 reads TGTGCCAGCAGCGTAGCGGGGGAACCTTACAATGAGCAGTTCTTC. Amino acid sequence: CASSVAGEPYNEQFF.

The chain combines TRBV6-6 with TRBJ2-2, with 7 bases identical to TRBD1. The V segment lost 5 bases and the J segment 0 bases; nucleotides outside the gene matches: 6. CDR1 is MNHNY, CDR2 SVGAGI, per germline (reference sequence). This CDR3 has 16 amino acids. In nucleotides, the CDR3 is TGTGCCAGCAGTCCCCGGACAGGCCCGAACACCGGGGAGCTGTTTTTT. Amino acids: CASSPRTGPNTGELFF.

The V gene is TRBV7-2, the J gene TRBJ1-1; TRBD1 matches at 11 bases. In germline, CDR1 is SGHTA, CDR2 FQGNSA. V lost 5 bases, J lost 5 bases, and 7 bases stayed unmatched. The CDR3 has 15 residues. The CDR3, as DNA: TGTGCCAGCAGCCCAGGGACAGGGGGTCGGACTGAAGCTTTCTTT. Translated: CASSPGTGGRTEAFF. The full variable domain, its missing parts supplied by reference TRBV7-2 and TRBJ1-1, is GAGVSQSPSNKVTEKGKDVELRCDPISGHTALYWYRQSLGQGLEFLIYFQGNSAPDKSGLPSDRFSAERTGGSVSTLTIQRTQQEDSAVYLCASSPGTGGRTEAFFGQGTRLTVV.

The gene calls are TRBV6-5 and TRBJ2-7, with TRBD1 as a possible D gene (6 bases). V lost 6 bases and J lost 4, with 7 bases in between. CDR3 length equals 11 residues. CDR1 is MNHEY and CDR2 is SVGAGI in the germline V gene. This CDR3 reads CASRGTYEQYF. CDR3 nucleotides: TGTGCCAGCAGGGGGACATACGAGCAGTACTTC.

The CDR3 reads CASSLVGTGNEQYF. DNA of the CDR3: TGTGCCAGCAGCTTAGTTGGGACAGGGAACGAGCAGTACTTC. The chain employs TRBV7-9 and TRBJ2-7; 9 bases map to TRBD1. The CDR3 contains 14 residues. The V and J ends lost 1 base and 5 bases, in that order; junction bases with no gene match: 3. The germline CDR1 and CDR2 sequences are SEHNR and FQNEAQ (reference sequence).

In its sample, this clone was seen a few times. V gene TRBV7-8 combines with J gene TRBJ2-2, with TRBD1 matching over 8 bases. Germline CDR1 SGHVS, CDR2 FQNEAQ. CDR3 length: 15 residues. The V and J ends lost 5 bases and 7 bases, in that order; junction bases with no gene match: 9. CDR3 nucleotides: TGTGCCAGCAGCGCCGGGACAGGAAAAGGCGGGGAGCTGTTTTTT. It yields the protein CASSAGTGKGGELFF.

CDR3 sequence reads: CASSKARRQGLTSSEQYF. The CDR3, as DNA: TGTGCCAGCAGCAAAGCCCGAAGACAGGGTCTTACCTCTTCCGAGCAGTACTTC. This chain links TRBV21-1 with TRBJ2-7; the D call TRBD1 from the table was never checked on the DNA. TRBV21-1 is an annotated pseudogene. There are 18 residues in the CDR3.

This clone occurred once. The chain joins TRBV19 to TRBJ2-7; TRBD2 aligns across 13 bases. There are 15 residues in the CDR3. J lost 5 bases, V lost 5 bases, and 6 bases had no gene match. Germline V gene lookup returns CDR1 LNHDA and CDR2 SQIVND (reference sequence). The CDR3, as DNA: TGTGCCAGTAGTTCCCTAGGACTAGCGGGAGACGAGCAGTACTTC. It is translated as CASSSLGLAGDEQYF.

This chain's CDR3 is CASSLRQYETQYF. The CDR3 DNA reads TGTGCCAGCAGCTTGAGACAGTATGAGACCCAGTACTTC. The chain has TRBV5-8 and TRBJ2-5, with D perhaps TRBD1 (5 bases). V was shortened by 1 base and J by 5 bases, with 9 bases between the two germline ends. CDR1 and CDR2 from the germline V gene are SGHTS and YDEGEE. The CDR3 totals 13 residues.

The chain recombines TRBV15 with TRBJ2-3; D is possibly TRBD1 (5 bases). This CDR3 contains 16 residues. Germline loops: CDR1 LNHNV, CDR2 YYDKDF (reference sequence). V lost 0 bases and J 0 bases, leaving 10 bases between the germline ends. As DNA, the CDR3 is TGTGCCACCAGCAGAGATGGACAAGTAAGCACAGATACGCAGTATTTT. Encoded protein: CATSRDGQVSTDTQYF.

The chain uses TRBV7-3 and TRBJ2-1; 10 bases match TRBD2. This CDR3 contains 15 residues. The trim removed 0 bases at V and 7 bases at J, leaving 3 bases unmatched. In germline, CDR1 is SGHTA, CDR2 FQGTGA. The DNA for the CDR3 is TGTGCCAGCAGCTTAACTCTAGCGGGAGAGAATGAGCAGTTCTTC. It specifies CASSLTLAGENEQFF.

The chain couples TRBV7-2 to TRBJ2-1; D gene uncertain. The CDR3 loop spans 12 amino acids. Trimming took 3 bases from V and 6 from J, leaving 6 bases between them. CDR1 and CDR2 from the germline V gene are SGHTA and FQGNSA. CDR3 in DNA: TGTGCCAGCAGCTTCGTGCGCAATGAGCAGTTCTTC. It encodes CASSFVRNEQFF.

This chain uses TRBV28 with TRBJ1-6; TRBD1 might be the D (5 bases). Germline values: CDR1 MDHEN, CDR2 SYDVKM. The CDR3 is 14 residues long. Trimming left V 5 bases short and J 7 bases short, with 12 bases between. The CDR3 loop reads CASSPDIRNSPLHF. CDR3 DNA sequence: TGTGCCAGCAGTCCGGACATAAGGAATTCACCCCTCCACTTT.

V usage is TRBV4-1 and J usage is TRBJ1-1; no definite D call. V lost 0 bases, J lost 0 bases, and 14 bases lay in between. CDR1 and CDR2 from the germline V gene are MGHRA and YSYEKL. The CDR3 is made up of 17 amino acids. DNA of the CDR3: TGCGCCAGCAGCCAAGATCCCGGAGGGCCCGTGAACACTGAAGCTTTCTTT. Translation: CASSQDPGGPVNTEAFF.

This clone was detected only a few times. The V and J genes are TRBV7-6 and TRBJ2-5, with a possible D match to TRBD2 (6 bases). The CDR3 has 15 residues. Trimming cost V 5 bases and J 6 bases, with 19 bases left between them. CDR1 and CDR2 from the germline V gene are SGHVS and FNYEAQ. CDR3 in DNA: TGTGCCAGCAGCATAGAGGGGTGGGAGGTGCAGACCCAGTACTTC. Amino acid sequence: CASSIEGWEVQTQYF.